This T cell receptor (beta chain) was identified in a study of beta chain features in type 1 diabetes (dated by TCRdb to 2017 to 2018). General notes on the study: Mean age, gender distribution, total cell number and subset yield were not different between patients and healthy donors. Whereas all 30 or so donors provided naive and central memory subsets, regulatory and stem cell-like memory subsets were isolated from just 8 patients and about eight healthy donors. The study compared the TCRB repertoires of sorted circulating CD4+ T cell subsets in recently diagnosed type 1 diabetes patients with those in matched healthy donors. A total of approximately 100 million sorted cells were examined across all samples, and the number of cells per subset was strongly correlated with RNA yield.

A single peripheral blood draw of around 120 mL on average was collected from each donor into heparinised tubes. A BD FACSAria II and a panel including CD45RO, CCR7, CD25, CD127, CD95 and CD27 were used to sort naive, central memory, regulatory and stem cell-like memory CD4+ T cells. Purity was above 95% for every sorted population. PBMCs were isolated right away by Lymphoprep density gradient centrifugation and were stained directly, without culture. To minimize batch effects, samples were stained and sorted in pairs, one healthy donor with one patient per experiment. All of the isolated RNA was reverse transcribed with the High Capacity cDNA Reverse Transcription Kit, so expressed TCRB transcripts were sequenced. Deep immunoSEQ sequencing was performed on naive, central memory and regulatory T cell samples, with an average of about 3.6 million total reads per sample. After sorted cells were lysed in RLT buffer, RNA was extracted with DNase-treated RNeasy Micro or Mini kits, with the choice depending on cell number. To prevent cross-contamination, every cell subset was processed on its own, while patient and healthy donor samples were processed together. The immunoSEQ multiplex PCR was used to amplify TCRB sequences from cDNA, yielding 87-bp fragments that span the CDR3 region. The amplicons were sequenced using the Illumina HiSeq platform. In the source study's methods: Synthetic template baselines were used to correct PCR bias computationally, reads within Hamming distance 2 were collapsed, and singletons that could not be merged were discarded. By aligning reads against IMGT, V, D and J genes, CDR3 length, and insertions or deletions at six rearrangement sites were assigned. Within each subset, clonotype counts were normalized to the number of sorted cells before true diversity and Gini coefficients were calculated with the tcR R package. The overlap coefficient, calculated on TCRB nucleotide sequences, was used to measure repertoire sharing. As a proxy for the pre-selection repertoire, out-of-frame TCRB sequences from naive cells were analyzed. TCRdb limited this immuneACCESS table to in-frame rearrangements with V and J called. A share of clones is missing; checked studies link under half to unresolved V genes, and the rest is unexplained. The V and J calls and clone size come from that table; D and trimming were worked out from the DNA. The sample data list roughly 400,000 clones, and approximately 13% of these were observed just once. Roughly 0.04% of the sample is held by the ten biggest clonotypes.

Summary of the overall study and its limitations: Naive, central memory and regulatory TCRB repertoires appeared to be more alike among patients than among healthy donors. At VDJ recombination sites, type 1 diabetes patients had fewer insertions and more deleted nucleotides, which implies abnormalities in thymic rearrangement. Sequencing cDNA rather than genomic DNA could over-represent highly expressing activated cells, although activation and CD3 levels did not differ between groups. Because small numbers of individuals were included in the HLA sub-analyses, any influence of HLA type on TCRB rearrangement was left unresolved. PCR may preferentially amplify shorter templates, but because patient and control samples were amplified and corrected together, any resulting skew would affect both groups equally. In all four CD4+ subsets, TCRB CDR3 length was moderately but significantly shorter in type 1 diabetes patients.

From the germline V gene, CDR1 is LGHNA and CDR2 is YNFKEQ. The CDR3 starts with the cysteine, ends with the phenylalanine, and has 15 residues. Kept here is only the CDR3 DNA, which spans 45 bases and is read in frame from base 1. V and J are truncated by 0 bases and 4 bases respectively, leaving an intervening sequence of 9 bases. Concerning this clone itself: No antigen is known for it. Per-base quality was not reported, and no clone a single base away is much larger than it.

This clonotype was obtained from a man aged 30-40 years in good health. The V and J genes are TRBV4-2 and TRBJ2-2; the D gene identity is not certain. Specimen: naive CD4+ T cells from blood. The sample's cell subset or site, from its label and the paper: true naive CD4+ T cells. The DNA reads TGTGCCAGCAGCCAAGAGTTGTCGAGCACCGGGGAGCTGTTTTTT. Translation gives CASSQELSSTGELFF.